The subject of this entry is one T cell receptor (beta chain). Its antigen is not known. The data are from a study of cytomegalovirus exposure and HLA in healthy donors. Points from the study as a whole: Productive status was seen about 90% or about 30% of the time for most TCR beta V segments in an earlier analysis. Presence/absence analyses treated sequencing depth as roughly uniform across donors. Reports state that TCR beta sequences accurately predicted most subjects' HLA-A and HLA-B alleles.

Germline CDR1 SGHRS, CDR2 YFSETQ. The CDR3 consists of 14 residues. Trimming pared 1 base from V and 0 bases from J, leaving 8 bases between. The PCR made use of 60 Vbeta and 13 Jbeta primers. Sequenced by immunoSEQ multiplex PCR; TCRdb stores in-frame clones only, minus some. The sample has 150,000 or so clones, around 80% seen once. The chain links TRBV5-1 to TRBJ2-7; D gene ambiguous. The sequencing sample was made of PBMCs. The origin of this receptor is a woman in her fifties or sixties in good health and CMV-seropositive. The CDR3: CASSLLPDSYEQYF. CDR3 nucleotide sequence: TGCGCCAGCAGCTTGCTCCCAGACTCCTACGAGCAGTACTTC.